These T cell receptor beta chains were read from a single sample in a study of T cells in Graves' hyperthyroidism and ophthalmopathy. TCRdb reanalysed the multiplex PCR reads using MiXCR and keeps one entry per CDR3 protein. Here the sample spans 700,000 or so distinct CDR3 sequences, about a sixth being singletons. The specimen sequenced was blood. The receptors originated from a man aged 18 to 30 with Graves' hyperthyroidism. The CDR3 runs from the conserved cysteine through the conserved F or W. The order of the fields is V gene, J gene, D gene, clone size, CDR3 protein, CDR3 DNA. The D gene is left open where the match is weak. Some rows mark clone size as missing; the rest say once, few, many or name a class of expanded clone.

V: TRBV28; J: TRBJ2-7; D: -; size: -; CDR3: CASSLLLRRQATSYEQYF; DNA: TGTGCCAGCAGTTTATTATTGCGGCGACAGGCAACTTCCTACGAGCAGTACTTC
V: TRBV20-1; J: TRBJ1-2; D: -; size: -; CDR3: CSARRSFGGYTF; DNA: TGCAGTGCTAGGCGGAGCTTTGGAGGCTACACCTTC
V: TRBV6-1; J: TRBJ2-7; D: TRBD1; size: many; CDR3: CASTRDRGAEQYF; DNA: TGTGCCAGCACCCGGGACAGGGGTGCCGAGCAGTACTTC
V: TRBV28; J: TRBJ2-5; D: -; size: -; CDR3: CATREERAPYF; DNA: TGTGCCACCCGTGAGGAACGGGCCCCGTACTTC
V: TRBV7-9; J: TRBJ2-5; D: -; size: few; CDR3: CASGPPTLGETQYF; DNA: TGTGCCAGCGGCCCGCCGACCCTTGGAGAGACCCAGTACTTC
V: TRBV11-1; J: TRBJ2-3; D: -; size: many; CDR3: CASSRRASDGTQYF; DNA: TGTGCCAGCAGCCGCCGGGCGAGCGATGGTACGCAGTATTTT
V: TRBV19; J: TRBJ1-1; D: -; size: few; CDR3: CASSIAGLGTEAFF; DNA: TGTGCCAGTAGTATAGCAGGGTTGGGCACTGAAGCTTTCTTT
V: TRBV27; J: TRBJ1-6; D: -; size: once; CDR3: CASRPYMTGVDSPLHF; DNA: TGTGCCAGCAGACCTTATATGACAGGAGTGGATTCACCCCTCCACTTT
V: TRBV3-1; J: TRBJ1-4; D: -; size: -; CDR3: CASSLKRGMTNEKLFF; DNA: TGTGCCAGCAGCCTGAAAAGGGGGATGACTAATGAAAAACTGTTTTTT
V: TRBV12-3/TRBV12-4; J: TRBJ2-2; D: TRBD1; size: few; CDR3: CASRFPGQGSGELFF; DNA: TGTGCCAGCAGGTTCCCGGGACAGGGGTCCGGGGAGCTGTTTTTT
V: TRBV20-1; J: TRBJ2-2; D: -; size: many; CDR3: CSARDPRGGGTGELFF; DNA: TGCAGTGCTAGAGATCCGCGAGGAGGGGGTACCGGGGAGCTGTTTTTT
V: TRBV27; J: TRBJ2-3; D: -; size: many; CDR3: CASSLSRTRSTDTQYF; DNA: TGTGCCAGCAGTTTATCCAGGACTCGGAGCACAGATACGCAGTATTTT
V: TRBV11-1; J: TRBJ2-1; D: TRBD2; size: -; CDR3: CASSYLAGDGNEQFF; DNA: TGTGCCAGCAGCTACCTAGCGGGAGACGGGAATGAGCAGTTCTTC
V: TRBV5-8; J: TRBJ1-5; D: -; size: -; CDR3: CASSLGTHQPQHF; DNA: TGTGCCAGCAGCTTGGGCACCCATCAGCCCCAGCATTTT
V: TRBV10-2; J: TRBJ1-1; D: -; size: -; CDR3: CASSEWQNTEAFF; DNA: TGCGCCAGCAGTGAGTGGCAGAACACTGAAGCTTTCTTT
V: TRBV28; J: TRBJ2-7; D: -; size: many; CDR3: CASSFLKQQYF; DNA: TGTGCCAGCAGTTTCTTAAAACAGCAGTACTTC
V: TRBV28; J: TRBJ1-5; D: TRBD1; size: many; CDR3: CASSPFGTANNQPQHF; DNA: TGTGCCAGCAGTCCATTCGGGACAGCAAACAATCAGCCCCAGCATTTT
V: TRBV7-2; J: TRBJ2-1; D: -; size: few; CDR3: CASSSLTGSDPNEQFF; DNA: TGTGCCAGCAGCTCTTTGACGGGGTCAGACCCCAATGAGCAGTTCTTC
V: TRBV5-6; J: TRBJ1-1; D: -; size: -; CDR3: CASSLEWDSPEAFF; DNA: TGTGCCAGCAGCTTGGAATGGGATTCTCCTGAAGCTTTCTTT
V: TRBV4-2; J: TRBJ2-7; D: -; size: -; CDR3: CASSQQRLHEQYF; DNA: TGTGCCAGCAGCCAGCAAAGACTACACGAGCAGTACTTC
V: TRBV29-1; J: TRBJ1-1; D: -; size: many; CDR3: CSGLEQGMTEAFF; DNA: TGCAGCGGGCTTGAGCAGGGGATGACTGAAGCTTTCTTT
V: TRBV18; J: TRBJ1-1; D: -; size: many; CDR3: CASSPQRSRAGTEAFF; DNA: TGTGCCAGCTCACCACAGAGGTCACGGGCGGGCACTGAAGCTTTCTTT
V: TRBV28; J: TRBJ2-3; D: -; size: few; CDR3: CASITGGFSPDTQYF; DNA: TGTGCCAGCATTACTGGGGGATTTTCCCCAGATACGCAGTATTTT
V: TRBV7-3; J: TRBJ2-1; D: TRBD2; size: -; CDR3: CASSQLAGGRYNEQFF; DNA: TGTGCCAGCAGCCAACTAGCGGGAGGGCGGTACAATGAGCAGTTCTTC
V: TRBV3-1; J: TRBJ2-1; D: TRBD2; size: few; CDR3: CASSLIYRLAGGPQSYNEQFF; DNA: TGTGCCAGCAGCCTAATATATCGCCTAGCGGGAGGGCCGCAATCCTACAATGAGCAGTTCTTC
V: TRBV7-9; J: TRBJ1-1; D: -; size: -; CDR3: CATLVNTEAFF; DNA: TGTGCCACCCTCGTGAACACTGAAGCTTTCTTT
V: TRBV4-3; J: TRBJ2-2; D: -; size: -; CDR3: CASSQDGRALAHGELFF; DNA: TGCGCCAGCAGCCAAGATGGTCGGGCCCTGGCCCACGGGGAGCTGTTTTTT
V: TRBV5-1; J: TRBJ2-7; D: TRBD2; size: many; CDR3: CASSSRGGSGYEQYF; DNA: TGCGCCAGCAGCTCCCGGGGCGGGAGTGGCTACGAGCAGTACTTC
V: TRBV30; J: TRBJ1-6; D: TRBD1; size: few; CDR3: CAWSAQTGQYSPLHF; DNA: TGTGCCTGGAGTGCCCAGACAGGGCAATACTCACCCCTCCACTTT
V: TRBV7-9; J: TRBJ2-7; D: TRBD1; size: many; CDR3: CASSLGGTGDYEQYF; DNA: TGTGCCAGCAGCTTAGGGGGGACAGGAGATTACGAGCAGTACTTC
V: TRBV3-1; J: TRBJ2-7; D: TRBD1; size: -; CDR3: CASSLTTGRYEQYF; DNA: TGTGCCAGCAGCCTTACGACAGGGCGCTACGAGCAGTACTTC
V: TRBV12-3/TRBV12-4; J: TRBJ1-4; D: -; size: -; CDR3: CASSSTVATNEKLFF; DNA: TGTGCCAGCAGCTCGACCGTCGCAACTAATGAAAAACTGTTTTTT
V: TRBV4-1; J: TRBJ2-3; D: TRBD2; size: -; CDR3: CASSQRAGTSLSDTQYF; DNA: TGCGCCAGCAGCCAAAGGGCAGGGACTAGTCTATCAGATACGCAGTATTTT
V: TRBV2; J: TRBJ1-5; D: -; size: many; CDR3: CASILTRGNQPQHF; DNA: TGTGCCAGCATCCTGACCCGGGGCAATCAGCCCCAGCATTTT
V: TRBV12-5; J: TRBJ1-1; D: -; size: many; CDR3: CASGSSVGPGHDFF; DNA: TGTGCTAGTGGTTCCTCGGTGGGACCGGGACACGATTTCTTT
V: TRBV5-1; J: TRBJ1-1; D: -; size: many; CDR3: CASSLRNRDTEAFF; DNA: TGCGCCAGCAGCTTAAGGAACCGAGACACTGAAGCTTTCTTT
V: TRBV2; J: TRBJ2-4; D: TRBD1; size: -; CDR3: CASTPTGVNENIQYF; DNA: TGTGCCAGCACCCCGACAGGGGTTAACGAAAACATTCAGTACTTC
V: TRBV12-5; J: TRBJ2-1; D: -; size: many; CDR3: CASGLVVGLGYNEQFF; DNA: TGTGCTAGTGGTTTGGTAGTCGGGTTAGGCTACAATGAGCAGTTCTTC
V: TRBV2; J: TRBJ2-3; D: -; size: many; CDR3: CASSEMLASDTQYF; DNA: TGTGCCAGCAGTGAGATGCTAGCATCGGATACGCAGTATTTT
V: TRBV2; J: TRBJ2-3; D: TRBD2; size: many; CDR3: CASTGGAGADTQYF; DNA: TGTGCCAGCACTGGGGGAGCGGGAGCAGATACGCAGTATTTT
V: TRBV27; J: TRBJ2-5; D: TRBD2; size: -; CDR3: CASRGLAGGRWETQYF; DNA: TGTGCCAGTAGGGGACTAGCGGGAGGGCGGTGGGAGACCCAGTACTTC
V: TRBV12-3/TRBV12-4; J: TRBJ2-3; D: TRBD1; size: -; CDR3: CASSLSATGGGGYTQYF; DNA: TGTGCCAGCAGTTTAAGCGCGACAGGGGGAGGAGGGTATACGCAGTATTTT
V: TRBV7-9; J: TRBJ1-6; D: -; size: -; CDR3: CASSLIPEGSPLHF; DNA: TGTGCCAGCAGCTTAATCCCGGAGGGTTCACCCCTCCACTTT
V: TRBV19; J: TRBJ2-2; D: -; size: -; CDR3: CAGRKGGNTGELFF; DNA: TGTGCCGGCCGGAAGGGAGGGAACACCGGGGAGCTGTTTTTT
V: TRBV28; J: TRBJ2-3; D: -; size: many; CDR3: CASSLDRITDTQYF; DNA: TGTGCCAGCAGCCTTGACAGGATCACAGATACGCAGTATTTT
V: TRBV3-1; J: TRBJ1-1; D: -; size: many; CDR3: CASSQVGAYGAFF; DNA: TGTGCCAGCAGCCAAGTGGGGGCTTACGGAGCTTTCTTT
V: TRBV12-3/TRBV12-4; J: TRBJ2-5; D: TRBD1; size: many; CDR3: CASRFQGEETQYF; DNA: TGTGCCAGCAGGTTCCAGGGGGAAGAGACCCAGTACTTC
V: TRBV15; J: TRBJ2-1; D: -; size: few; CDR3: CATSRAAGDSSYNEQFF; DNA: TGTGCCACCAGCAGAGCAGCGGGCGACAGCTCCTACAATGAGCAGTTCTTC
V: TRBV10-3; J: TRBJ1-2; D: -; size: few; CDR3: CAISETRDTCSF; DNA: TGTGCCATCAGTGAAACCCGGGACACTTGTTCCTTC
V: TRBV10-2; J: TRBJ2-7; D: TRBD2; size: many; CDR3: CASSDSGGPREQYF; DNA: TGCGCCAGCTCGGATAGCGGGGGGCCGCGGGAGCAGTACTTC
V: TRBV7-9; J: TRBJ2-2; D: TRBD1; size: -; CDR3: CASRKTGGRFAGELFF; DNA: TGTGCCAGCAGAAAAACAGGGGGAAGGTTCGCCGGGGAGCTGTTTTTT
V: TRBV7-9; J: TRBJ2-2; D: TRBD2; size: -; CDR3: CASSSLQGLALANTGELFF; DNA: TGTGCCAGCAGCTCTCTACAGGGACTAGCCCTCGCGAACACCGGGGAGCTGTTTTTT
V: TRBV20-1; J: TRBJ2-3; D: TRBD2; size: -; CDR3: CSASGTSGTSDTQYF; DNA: TGCAGTGCCTCGGGGACTAGCGGGACCTCAGATACGCAGTATTTT
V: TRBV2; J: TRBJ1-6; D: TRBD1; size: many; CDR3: CASSPTGTNSPLHF; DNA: TGTGCCAGCAGCCCGACAGGGACTAATTCACCCCTCCACTTT
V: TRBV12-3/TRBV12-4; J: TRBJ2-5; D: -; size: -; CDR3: CASSLAGFYDF; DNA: TGTGCCAGCAGTTTAGCAGGATTTTACGACTTC
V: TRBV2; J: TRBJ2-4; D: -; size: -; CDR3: CASDLAALAKNIQYF; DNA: TGTGCCAGCGACTTAGCGGCACTAGCCAAAAACATTCAGTACTTC
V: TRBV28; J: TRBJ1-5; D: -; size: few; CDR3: CASSFIRGNQPQHF; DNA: TGTGCCAGCAGTTTCATAAGGGGCAATCAGCCCCAGCATTTT